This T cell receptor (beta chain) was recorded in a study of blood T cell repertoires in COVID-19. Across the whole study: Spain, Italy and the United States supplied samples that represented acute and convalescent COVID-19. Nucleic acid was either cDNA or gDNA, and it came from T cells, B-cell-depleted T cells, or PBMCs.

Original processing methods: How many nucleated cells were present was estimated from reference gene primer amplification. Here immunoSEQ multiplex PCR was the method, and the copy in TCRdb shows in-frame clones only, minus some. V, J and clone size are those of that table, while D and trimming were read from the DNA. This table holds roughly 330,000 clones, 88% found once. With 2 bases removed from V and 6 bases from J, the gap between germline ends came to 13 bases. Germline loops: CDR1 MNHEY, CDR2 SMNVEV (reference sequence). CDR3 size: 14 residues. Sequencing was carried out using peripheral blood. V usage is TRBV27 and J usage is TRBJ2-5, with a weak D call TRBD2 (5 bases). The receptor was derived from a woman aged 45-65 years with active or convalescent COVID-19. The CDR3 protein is CASSLLRDAKTQYF. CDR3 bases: TGTGCCAGCAGTTTACTTCGGGATGCGAAGACCCAGTACTTC.